The 14 T cell receptor beta chains below were found in one sample sequenced in a study of cytomegalovirus exposure and HLA in healthy donors. The PCR made use of 60 Vbeta and 13 Jbeta primers. Libraries were prepared by immunoSEQ multiplex PCR; TCRdb keeps only in-frame clonotypes and omits some of them. The repertoire consists of more than 140,000 clones, with roughly 79% occurring once and the leading ten covering roughly 0.7%. Material: PBMCs. Every receptor here comes from a male donor in good health and CMV-seronegative.

J is TRBJ2-5 and V is TRBV5-1; 9 nucleotides line up with TRBD2. The end of the DNA fits TRBJ2-7 better, so the J call may be wrong. The CDR3 has 15 amino acids. Germline assignment: CDR1 SGHRS and CDR2 YFSETQ. CDR3 residues: CASSPLGLAFSEQYF. The CDR3, as DNA: TGCGCCAGCAGCCCCCTGGGACTAGCTTTCTCCGAGCAGTACTTC.

This clone was recorded a few times. The V gene is TRBV5-1, the J gene TRBJ2-7, with 7 positions matching TRBD1. Germline-derived CDR1 and CDR2 are SGHRS and YFSETQ. This CDR3 is built from 14 residues. The V gene end was trimmed by 2 bases and the J gene end by 6 bases; junction bases not matched to a gene: 8. CDR3: CASSLQGFSFEQYF. DNA for the CDR3: TGCGCCAGCAGCTTACAGGGGTTCTCATTCGAGCAGTACTTC.

This clone was recorded once. The rearrangement links TRBV6-1 to TRBJ1-2; possible D gene TRBD1, 5 bases. Trimming removed 2 bases from V and 4 bases from J, with 14 bases in between. The germline CDR1 and CDR2 sequences are MNHNS and SASEGT. This CDR3 is 15 amino acids long. The CDR3 DNA reads as TGTGCCAGCAGTGAAAGGGGCGGCAGCTTCTATGGCTACACCTTC. It translates to CASSERGGSFYGYTF.

CDR3 nucleotides: TGTGCCAGCAGCTCAAGGGTAGCGGGGGCGAACACCGGGGAGCTGTTTTTT. Translating gives CASSSRVAGANTGELFF. The rearrangement joins TRBV7-7 to TRBJ2-2; TRBD2 matches 9 bases. Trimming cost V 4 bases and J 0 bases; bases outside gene matches: 6. The germline V gene encodes CDR1 SSHAT and CDR2 FNYEAQ (reference sequence). The CDR3 sequence is 17 residues long.

V is TRBV13 and J is TRBJ1-3, with D tentatively TRBD1 (5 bases). Trimming cost V 0 bases and J 0 bases, with 15 bases left between them. This CDR3 is 18 amino acids long. From germline, CDR1 is PRHDT and CDR2 FYEKMQ (reference sequence). The DNA of the CDR3 is TGTGCCAGCAGCTTAGGCCTTCCTTCAGGGCCCTCTGGAAACACCATATATTTT. Protein sequence: CASSLGLPSGPSGNTIYF. Full variable domain (rest looked up from reference TRBV13 and TRBJ1-3): AAGVIQSPRHLIKEKRETATLKCYPIPRHDTVYWYQQGPGQDPQFLISFYEKMQSDKGSIPDRFSAQQFSDYHSELNMSSLELGDSALYFCASSLGLPSGPSGNTIYFGEGSWLTVV.

CDR3 in DNA: TGTGCCAGCAGAGCACAGGGAAACACTGAAGCTTTCTTT. Translation: CASRAQGNTEAFF. V usage is TRBV2 and J usage is TRBJ1-1; maybe TRBD1 (6 bases). The V gene's germline CDR1 is SNHLY and CDR2 FYNNEI. This CDR3 is 13 amino acids long. Trimming pared 6 bases from V and 2 bases from J, leaving 10 bases between.

The gene calls are TRBV11-2 and TRBJ1-2, with 7 bases matching TRBD1. The germline gives CDR1 SGHAT, CDR2 FQNNGV. After removal of 7 bases from V and 4 bases from J, the junction contained 6 bases not matched to a gene. There are 13 residues in the CDR3. Here the CDR3 reads CASTPAGGYGYTF. In nucleotides, the CDR3 is TGTGCCAGCACCCCCGCAGGGGGCTATGGCTACACCTTC.

This rearrangement joins TRBV9 to TRBJ1-4, with TRBD1 matching over 10 bases. The CDR3 is made up of 16 amino acids. Trimming removed 4 bases from V and 6 bases from J; junction bases left unmatched: 9. Per the germline V gene, CDR1 is SGDLS and CDR2 is YYNGEE. Here the CDR3 DNA reads TGTGCCAGCAGCTCCCACACCGGGACAGGGGATGAAAAACTGTTTTTT. The encoded protein is CASSSHTGTGDEKLFF.

The V and J genes are TRBV11-1 and TRBJ2-1; 11 bases are a match to TRBD2. The CDR3 runs to 14 residues. CDR1 and CDR2 (germline): SGHAT, FQDESV (reference sequence). The ends lost 0 bases at V and 9 bases at J; junction bases unmatched: 1. CDR3 amino acids: CASSLAGTSGEQFF. DNA for the CDR3: TGTGCCAGCAGCTTAGCCGGGACTAGCGGTGAGCAGTTCTTC.

The chain has TRBV2 and TRBJ2-1, with TRBD1 matching 9 bases. CDR1 and CDR2 (germline): SNHLY, FYNNEI. Trimming cost V 3 bases and J 2 bases; bases outside gene matches: 2. The CDR3 runs to 15 residues. The CDR3 spells CASSDGTGTYNEQFF. DNA of the CDR3: TGTGCCAGCAGTGACGGGACAGGGACCTACAATGAGCAGTTCTTC.

The gene calls are TRBV28 and TRBJ2-7; maybe TRBD2 (5 bases). Trimming left V 9 bases short and J 2 bases short, with 14 bases between. The germline gives CDR1 MDHEN, CDR2 SYDVKM. The CDR3 sequence is 13 residues long. The CDR3 DNA reads as TGTGCCAGTGGTCGAGGGAGCGCCTACGAGCAGTACTTC. It is translated as CASGRGSAYEQYF.

The chain uses TRBV9 and TRBJ2-1; no clear D. The germline V gene has CDR1 SGDLS and CDR2 YYNGEE. This CDR3 spans 13 amino acids. V shed 0 bases and J shed 3 bases, with 4 bases lying between them. CDR3 coding DNA: TGTGCCAGCAGCGTAGCCTACTACAATGAGCAGTTCTTC. It translates to CASSVAYYNEQFF.

The V and J genes are TRBV7-9 and TRBJ2-1; 7 bases match TRBD1. Losses at the gene ends were 5 bases for V and 11 bases for J; bases not matched to a gene: 9. The CDR3 is 13 amino acids. Germline V gene sequence: CDR1 SEHNR, CDR2 FQNEAQ (reference sequence). CDR3 residues: CASSPQQGGKQFF. The CDR3, as DNA: TGTGCCAGCAGCCCCCAGCAAGGGGGCAAGCAGTTCTTC.

The CDR3 region is CASSRTQGAPYEQYF. CDR3 sequence (DNA): TGCGCCAGCAGCCGGACTCAGGGGGCGCCCTACGAGCAGTACTTC. This chain links TRBV5-1 with TRBJ2-7; 8 nucleotides align to TRBD1. This CDR3 region has 15 residues. Germline V gene sequence: CDR1 SGHRS, CDR2 YFSETQ. Trimming removed 4 bases from V and 2 bases from J; junction bases left unmatched: 8.